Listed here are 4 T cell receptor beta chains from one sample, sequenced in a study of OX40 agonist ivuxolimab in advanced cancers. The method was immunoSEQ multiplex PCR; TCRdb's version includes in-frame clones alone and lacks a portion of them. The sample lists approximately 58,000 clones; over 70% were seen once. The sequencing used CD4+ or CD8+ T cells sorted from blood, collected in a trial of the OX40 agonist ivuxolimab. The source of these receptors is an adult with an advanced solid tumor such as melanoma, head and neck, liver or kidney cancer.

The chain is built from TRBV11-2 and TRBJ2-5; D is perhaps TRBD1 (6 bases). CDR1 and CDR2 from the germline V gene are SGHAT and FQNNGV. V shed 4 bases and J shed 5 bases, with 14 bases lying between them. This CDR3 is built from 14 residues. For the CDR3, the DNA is TGTGCCAGCAGCTCTAACACAGGGAGTGAGACCCAGTACTTC. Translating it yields CASSSNTGSETQYF.

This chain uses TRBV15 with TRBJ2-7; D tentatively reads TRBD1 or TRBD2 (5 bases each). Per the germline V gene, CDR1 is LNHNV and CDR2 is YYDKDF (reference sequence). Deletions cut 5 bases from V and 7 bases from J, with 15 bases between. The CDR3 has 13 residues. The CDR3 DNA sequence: TGTGCCACCAGCCCGAGGGGAATAGGAGAGCAGTACTTC. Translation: CATSPRGIGEQYF.

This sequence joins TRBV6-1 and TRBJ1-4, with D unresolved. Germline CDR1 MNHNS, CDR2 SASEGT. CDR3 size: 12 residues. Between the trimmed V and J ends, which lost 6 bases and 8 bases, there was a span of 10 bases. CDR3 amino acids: CASRRDREKLFF. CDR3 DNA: TGTGCCAGCAGACGAGATCGGGAAAAACTGTTTTTT.

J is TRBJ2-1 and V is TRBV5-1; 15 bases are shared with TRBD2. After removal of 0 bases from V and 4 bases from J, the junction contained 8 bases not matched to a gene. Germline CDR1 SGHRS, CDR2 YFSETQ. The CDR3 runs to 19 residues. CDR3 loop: CASSLGPGLAGGLYNEQFF. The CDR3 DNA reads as TGCGCCAGCAGCTTGGGGCCGGGACTAGCGGGAGGCCTATACAATGAGCAGTTCTTC.